This TCR beta chain came from a study of blood T cells in healthy people across ages. Looking at the study overall: Template switching picked up about one barcoded beta molecule for each two T cells. Findings and caveats of the study: A roughly linear fall in TCR beta diversity per million T cells was seen with increasing age.

RNA extraction gave at least 5 micrograms of total RNA per sample. The authors ran a second PCR of roughly 7 to 11 cycles using a sample-barcoded 5' primer and a J-beta primer mix. From the 5' RACE reads, TCRdb called clonotypes with MiXCR, one entry per CDR3 protein. Seen here are roughly 1,700,000 distinct CDR3 sequences, roughly 27% observed once, and the top ten hold over 7%. The CDR3 runs 16 residues. Per germline, CDR1 MNHNY and CDR2 SVGAGI (reference sequence). V gave up 0 bases and J gave up 0 bases, with 10 bases separating them. About this clonotype itself: The antigen remains unidentified.

The V and J genes are TRBV6-6 and TRBJ2-3; D gene unclear. The sample was blood. This TCR was sampled from a woman in her twenties or thirties in good health. DNA for the CDR3: TGTGCCAGCAGTTACTCCGGTAGCCCCAGCACAGATACGCAGTATTTT. Translation: CASSYSGSPSTDTQYF.